These 14 T cell receptor beta chains share one sample of origin, sequenced in a study of T cell changes during pregnancy in multiple sclerosis. The data were produced by immunoSEQ multiplex PCR, yet TCRdb's version contains in-frame clones alone and is incomplete. The profile covers over 50,000 clones, with 75% to 90% appearing a single time and roughly 0.9% taken by the ten largest. This specimen consisted of peripheral blood, obtained in the first trimester of pregnancy. Receptors were obtained from a female donor in good health, enrolled as a control in a pregnancy study.

This chain connects TRBV27 to TRBJ2-5, with D hard to call. V was clipped by 4 bases and J by 2 bases, with 11 bases between them. The CDR3 has 14 amino acids. Germline lookup yields CDR1 MNHEY and CDR2 SMNVEV (reference sequence). The CDR3 region is CASSSQVAQETQYF. The CDR3 DNA reads TGTGCCAGCAGTTCTCAGGTGGCACAAGAGACCCAGTACTTC.

This sequence joins TRBV7-9 and TRBJ1-4; D unclear. CDR1 is SEHNR, CDR2 FQNEAQ, per germline (reference sequence). V was trimmed by 5 bases and J by 6 bases, leaving 13 bases between them. The CDR3 is 14 amino acids. The CDR3, as DNA: TGTGCCAGCAGCAACAGCGGGGAGGATGAAAAACTGTTTTTT. Its protein product is CASSNSGEDEKLFF. Full variable domain (remainder filled in from reference TRBV7-9 and TRBJ1-4): DTGVSQNPRHKITKRGQNVTFRCDPISEHNRLYWYRQTLGQGPEFLTYFQNEAQLEKSRLLSDRFSAERPKGSFSTLEIQRTEQGDSAMYLCASSNSGEDEKLFFGSGTQLSVL.

The genes are TRBV15 and TRBJ2-5; no firm D call. This CDR3 is 15 amino acids long. From germline, CDR1 is LNHNV and CDR2 YYDKDF (reference sequence). Deletions cut 0 bases from V and 0 bases from J, with 8 bases between. In DNA, the CDR3 is TGTGCCACCAGCAGAGATATGGAGTACCAAGAGACCCAGTACTTC. Translation gives CATSRDMEYQETQYF.

This chain connects TRBV7-3 to TRBJ1-1; D is uncertain. Germline V gene sequence: CDR1 SGHTA, CDR2 FQGTGA. The CDR3 consists of 17 residues. Trimming took off 0 bases at V and 5 bases at J, with 19 bases between the two ends. For the CDR3, the DNA is TGTGCCAGCAGCTTAACGGTTGGAGGGTCTTTGTCGACTGAAGCTTTCTTT. It codes for CASSLTVGGSLSTEAFF. The whole variable domain, remainder taken from reference TRBV7-3 and TRBJ1-1, is GAGVSQTPSNKVTEKGKYVELRCDPISGHTALYWYRQSLGQGPEFLIYFQGTGAADDSGLPNDRFFAVRPEGSVSTLKIQRTERGDSAVYLCASSLTVGGSLSTEAFFGQGTRLTVV.

This chain joins TRBV9 and TRBJ2-5; D call uncertain. The CDR3 covers 13 residues. Germline V lookup: CDR1 SGDLS, CDR2 YYNGEE. Trimming removed 1 base at V and 2 bases at J, with 6 bases between. CDR3 in amino acids: CASSVIEQETQYF. CDR3 bases: TGTGCCAGCAGCGTAATTGAGCAAGAGACCCAGTACTTC.

The chain combines TRBV18 with TRBJ1-2; D unclear. The CDR3 sequence is 15 residues long. With 0 bases removed from V and 0 bases from J, the gap between germline ends came to 8 bases. Germline V CDR1 and CDR2: KGHSH, LQKENI. CDR3 DNA: TGTGCCAGCTCACCACCGAACAGAGCTAACTATGGCTACACCTTC. It translates to CASSPPNRANYGYTF.

J is TRBJ2-7 and V is TRBV2; a weak D match, TRBD2 (6 bases). Germline assignment: CDR1 SNHLY and CDR2 FYNNEI. The CDR3 spans 13 residues. V lost 6 bases, J lost 3 bases, and 12 bases lay in between. As DNA, the CDR3 is TGTGCCAGCAGCGCGGGGCCCAACTACGAGCAGTACTTC. It yields the protein CASSAGPNYEQYF.

The V gene is TRBV6-5, the J gene TRBJ1-2; perhaps TRBD1 as D (6 bases). CDR3 length: 14 amino acids. V was pared by 6 bases and J by 0 bases, with 11 bases between. Germline values: CDR1 MNHEY, CDR2 SVGAGI. The CDR3 reads CASRADRSNYGYTF. The CDR3 region has the DNA TGTGCCAGCAGAGCCGACAGGTCTAACTATGGCTACACCTTC.

The chain combines TRBV5-1 with TRBJ1-1, with 8 bases lining up with TRBD1. CDR1 and CDR2 (germline): SGHRS, YFSETQ. V trimming: 5 bases; J trimming: 1 base; junction bases outside the gene matches: 4. The CDR3 has 14 residues. The CDR3 region has the DNA TGCGCCAGCAGTACGGGACAGGAGAACACTGAAGCTTTCTTT. It specifies CASSTGQENTEAFF.

J is TRBJ2-5 and V is TRBV7-9; 8 positions agree with TRBD2. Per the germline V gene, CDR1 is SEHNR and CDR2 is FQNEAQ (reference sequence). The CDR3 totals 16 residues. The trim removed 3 bases at V and 5 bases at J, leaving 11 bases unmatched. CDR3 coding DNA: TGTGCCAGCAGCTTTCTCCCGGGGGGGCCCAGTGAGACCCAGTACTTC. Its protein is CASSFLPGGPSETQYF. The full variable domain, its missing parts supplied by reference TRBV7-9 and TRBJ2-5, is DTGVSQNPRHKITKRGQNVTFRCDPISEHNRLYWYRQTLGQGPEFLTYFQNEAQLEKSRLLSDRFSAERPKGSFSTLEIQRTEQGDSAMYLCASSFLPGGPSETQYFGPGTRLLVL.

The chain uses TRBV6-1 and TRBJ1-2; D unresolved. The V gene lost 2 bases and the J gene lost 8 bases, with 9 bases spanning the gap. Germline-derived CDR1 and CDR2 are MNHNS and SASEGT. The CDR3 loop spans 12 amino acids. The DNA for the CDR3 is TGTGCCAGCAGTGAAATTCTCGGGGGCTACACCTTC. Amino acid sequence: CASSEILGGYTF.

This clone was detected once. The chain links TRBV15 to TRBJ1-4, with a possible D match to TRBD1 (5 bases). The V end was cut by 2 bases, the J end by 7 bases, with 14 bases between. Germline V gene sequence: CDR1 LNHNV, CDR2 YYDKDF (reference sequence). There are 15 residues in the CDR3. The CDR3 here is CATSRPGTGGEKLFF. Written as DNA, the CDR3 is TGTGCCACCAGCAGACCCGGGACGGGGGGTGAAAAACTGTTTTTT.

The gene calls are TRBV6-5 and TRBJ2-5; D might be TRBD1 (5 bases). Per germline, CDR1 MNHEY and CDR2 SVGAGI. There are 13 residues in the CDR3. Deletions cut 7 bases from V and 5 bases from J, with 14 bases between. Here the CDR3 reads CASTRAVGETQYF. In DNA form, the CDR3 reads TGTGCCAGCACCAGGGCGGTCGGGGAGACCCAGTACTTC.

This clone appeared once. The rearrangement uses TRBV6-5 and TRBJ1-2, with 9 bases aligning to TRBD1. V lost 5 bases to trimming and J lost 8 bases; unmatched junction nucleotides: 12. CDR3 length: 15 residues. Per germline, CDR1 MNHEY and CDR2 SVGAGI. CDR3 amino acids: CASSRMPGQGGGYTF. CDR3 coding DNA: TGTGCCAGCAGTAGAATGCCGGGACAGGGAGGGGGCTACACCTTC.